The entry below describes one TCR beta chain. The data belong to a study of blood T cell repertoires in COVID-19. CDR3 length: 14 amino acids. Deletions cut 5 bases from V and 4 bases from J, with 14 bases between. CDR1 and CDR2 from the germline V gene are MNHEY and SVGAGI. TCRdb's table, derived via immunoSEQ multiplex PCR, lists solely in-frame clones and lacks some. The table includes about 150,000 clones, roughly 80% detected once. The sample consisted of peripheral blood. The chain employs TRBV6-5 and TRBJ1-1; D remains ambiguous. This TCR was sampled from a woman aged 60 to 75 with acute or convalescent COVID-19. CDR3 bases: TGTGCCAGCAGTCGTTCAATAGGGAGCACTGAAGCTTTCTTT. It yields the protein CASSRSIGSTEAFF.